Detailed here is one T cell receptor beta chain. What it binds is unknown. This entry comes from a study of T cells in Graves' hyperthyroidism and ophthalmopathy. For the study at large: Peripheral blood was secured at the point of initial diagnosis, before any treatment. Study conclusions and caveats: The majority of expanded thyroid clonotypes above 0.001 also appeared in blood.

What was amplified from RNA transcripts were TCR beta CDR3 regions. With the HTBI primer set, the TCR CDR3 went through a first round of RT-PCR. One entry per CDR3 protein, called by TCRdb with MiXCR from the multiplex PCR reads. The sample yields some 760,000 distinct CDR3 sequences, 12% to 15% seen once. Newly diagnosed patients aged 18 to 65 had hyperthyroidism of under 2 months' duration. There are 15 residues in the CDR3. The trim removed 6 bases at V and 4 bases at J, leaving 9 bases unmatched. The germline V gene has CDR1 DFQATT and CDR2 SNEGSKA (reference sequence). The sample was blood. The source of this sequence is a woman between 18 and 29 years old with Graves' hyperthyroidism. V usage is TRBV20-1 and J usage is TRBJ2-1; 10 nucleotides line up with TRBD1. Here the CDR3 reads CSAPGGGQGYNEQFF. The CDR3 nucleotides read TGCAGTGCCCCAGGGGGGGGACAGGGGTACAATGAGCAGTTCTTC.